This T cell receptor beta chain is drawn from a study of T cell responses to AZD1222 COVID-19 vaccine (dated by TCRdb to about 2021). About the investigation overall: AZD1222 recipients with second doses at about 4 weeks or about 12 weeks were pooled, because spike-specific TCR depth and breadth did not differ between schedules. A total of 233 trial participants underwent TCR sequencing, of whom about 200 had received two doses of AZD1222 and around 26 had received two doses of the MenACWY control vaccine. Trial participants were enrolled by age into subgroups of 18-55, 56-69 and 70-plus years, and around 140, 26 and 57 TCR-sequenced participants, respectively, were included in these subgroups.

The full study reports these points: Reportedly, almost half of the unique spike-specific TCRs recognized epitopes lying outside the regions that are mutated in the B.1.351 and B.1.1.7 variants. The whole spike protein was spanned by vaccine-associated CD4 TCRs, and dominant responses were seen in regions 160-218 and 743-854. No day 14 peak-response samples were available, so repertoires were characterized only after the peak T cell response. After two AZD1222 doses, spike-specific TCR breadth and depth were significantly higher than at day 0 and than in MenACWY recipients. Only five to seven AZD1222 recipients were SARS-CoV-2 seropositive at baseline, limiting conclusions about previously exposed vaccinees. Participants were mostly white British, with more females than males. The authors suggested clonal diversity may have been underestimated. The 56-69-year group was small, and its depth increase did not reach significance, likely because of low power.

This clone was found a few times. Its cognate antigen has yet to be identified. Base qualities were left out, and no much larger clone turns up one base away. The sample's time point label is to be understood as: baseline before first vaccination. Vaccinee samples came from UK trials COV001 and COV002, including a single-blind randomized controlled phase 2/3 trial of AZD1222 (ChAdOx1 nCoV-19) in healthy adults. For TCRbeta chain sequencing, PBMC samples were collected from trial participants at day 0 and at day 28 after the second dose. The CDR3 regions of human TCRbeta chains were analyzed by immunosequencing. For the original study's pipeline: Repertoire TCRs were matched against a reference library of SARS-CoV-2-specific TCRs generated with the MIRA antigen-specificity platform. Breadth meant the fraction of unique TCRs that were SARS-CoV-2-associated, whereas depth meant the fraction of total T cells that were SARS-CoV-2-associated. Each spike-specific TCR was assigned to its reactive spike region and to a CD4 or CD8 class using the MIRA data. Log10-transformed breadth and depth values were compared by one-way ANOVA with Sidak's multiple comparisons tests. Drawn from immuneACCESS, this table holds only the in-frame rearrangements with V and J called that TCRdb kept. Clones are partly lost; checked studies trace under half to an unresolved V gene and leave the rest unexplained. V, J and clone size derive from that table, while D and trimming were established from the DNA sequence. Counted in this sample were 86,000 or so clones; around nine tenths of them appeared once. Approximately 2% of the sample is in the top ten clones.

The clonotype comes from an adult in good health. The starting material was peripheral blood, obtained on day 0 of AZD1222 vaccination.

DNA sequence: TGCGCCAGCAGCCAGCCTTGGGGAGGGTCGGCTTTTAGTGGCTACACCTTC. Translated, this is CASSQPWGGSAFSGYTF. Recombination linked TRBV4-3 to TRBJ1-2, with the D gene too uncertain to name. The CDR3 starts with the cysteine, ends with the phenylalanine, and has 17 residues. The entry retains the CDR3 DNA only, 51 bases that are in frame from base 1. The germline V gene yields LGHNA for CDR1 and YSLEER for CDR2. The trim is 3 bases for V and 7 bases for J, with a gap of 24 bases between the germline ends.